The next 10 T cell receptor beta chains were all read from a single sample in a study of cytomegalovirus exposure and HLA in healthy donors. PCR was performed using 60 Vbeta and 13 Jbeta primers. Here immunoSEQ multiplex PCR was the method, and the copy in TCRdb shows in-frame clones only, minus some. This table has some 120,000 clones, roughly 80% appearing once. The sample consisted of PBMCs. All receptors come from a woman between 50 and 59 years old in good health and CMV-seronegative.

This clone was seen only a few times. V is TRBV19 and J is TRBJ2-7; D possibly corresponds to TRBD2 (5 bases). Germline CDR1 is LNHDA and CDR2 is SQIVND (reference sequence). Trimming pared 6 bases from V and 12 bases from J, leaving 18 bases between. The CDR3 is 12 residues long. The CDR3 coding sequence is TGTGCCAGTAGCGAGAGGGATCGCGACTGGTACTTC. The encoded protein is CASSERDRDWYF.

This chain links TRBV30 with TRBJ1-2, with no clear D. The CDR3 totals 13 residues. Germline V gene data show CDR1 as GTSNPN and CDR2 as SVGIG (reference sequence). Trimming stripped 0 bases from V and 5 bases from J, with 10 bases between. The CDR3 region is CAWSVSVQYGYTF. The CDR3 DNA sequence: TGTGCCTGGAGTGTAAGCGTTCAATATGGCTACACCTTC. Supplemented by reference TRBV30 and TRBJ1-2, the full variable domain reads SQTIHQWPATLVQPVGSPLSLECTVEGTSNPNLYWYRQAAGRGLQLLFYSVGIGQISSEVPQNLSASRPQDRQFILSSKKLLLSDSGFYLCAWSVSVQYGYTFGSGTRLTVV.

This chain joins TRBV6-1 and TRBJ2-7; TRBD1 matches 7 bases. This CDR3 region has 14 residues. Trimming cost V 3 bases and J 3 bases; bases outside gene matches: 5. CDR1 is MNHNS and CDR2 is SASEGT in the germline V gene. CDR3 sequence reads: CASSEDTGVYEQYF. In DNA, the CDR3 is TGTGCCAGCAGTGAGGATACAGGGGTCTACGAGCAGTACTTC.

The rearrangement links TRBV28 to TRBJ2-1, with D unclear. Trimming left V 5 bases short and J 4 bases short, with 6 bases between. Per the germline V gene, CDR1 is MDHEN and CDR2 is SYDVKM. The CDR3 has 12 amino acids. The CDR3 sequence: CASSLYYNEQFF. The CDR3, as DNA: TGTGCCAGCAGTCTCTATTACAATGAGCAGTTCTTC.

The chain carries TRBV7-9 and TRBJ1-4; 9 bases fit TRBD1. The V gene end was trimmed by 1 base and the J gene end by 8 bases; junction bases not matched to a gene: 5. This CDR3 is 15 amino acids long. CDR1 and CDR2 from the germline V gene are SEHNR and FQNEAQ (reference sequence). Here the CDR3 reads CASSLDWTGVEKLFF. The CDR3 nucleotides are TGTGCCAGCAGCTTAGATTGGACAGGGGTCGAAAAACTGTTTTTT.

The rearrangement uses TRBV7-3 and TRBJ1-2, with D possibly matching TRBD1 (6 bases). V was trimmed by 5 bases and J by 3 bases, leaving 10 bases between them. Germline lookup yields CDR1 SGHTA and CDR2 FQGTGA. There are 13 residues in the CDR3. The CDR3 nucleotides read TGTGCCAGCAGCCCGGACAGAGACTATGGCTACACCTTC. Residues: CASSPDRDYGYTF.

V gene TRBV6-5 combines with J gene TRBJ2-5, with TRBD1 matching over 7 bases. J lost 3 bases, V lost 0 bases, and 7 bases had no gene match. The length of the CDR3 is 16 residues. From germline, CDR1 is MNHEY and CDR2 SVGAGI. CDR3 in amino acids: CASSYSGGQTKETQYF. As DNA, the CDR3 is TGTGCCAGCAGTTACTCAGGGGGACAGACTAAAGAGACCCAGTACTTC.

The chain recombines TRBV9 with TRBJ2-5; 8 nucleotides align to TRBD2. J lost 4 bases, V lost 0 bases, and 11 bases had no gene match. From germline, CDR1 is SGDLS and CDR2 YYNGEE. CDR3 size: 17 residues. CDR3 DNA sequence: TGTGCCAGCAGCGTAGGACCGGGAGGGCCCTCGCGAGAGACCCAGTACTTC. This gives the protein CASSVGPGGPSRETQYF.

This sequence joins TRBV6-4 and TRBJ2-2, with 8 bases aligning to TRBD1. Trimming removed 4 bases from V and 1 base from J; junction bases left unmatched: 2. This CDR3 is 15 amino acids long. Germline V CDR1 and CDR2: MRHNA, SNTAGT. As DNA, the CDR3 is TGTGCCAGCAGTGCCGGGACAGGGAACACCGGGGAGCTGTTTTTT. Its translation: CASSAGTGNTGELFF.

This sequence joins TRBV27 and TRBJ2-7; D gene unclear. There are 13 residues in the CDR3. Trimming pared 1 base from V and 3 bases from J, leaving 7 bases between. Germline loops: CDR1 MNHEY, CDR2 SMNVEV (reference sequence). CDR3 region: CASSLLSGYEQYF. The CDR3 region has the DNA TGTGCCAGCAGTTTATTGTCAGGCTACGAGCAGTACTTC.